The present T cell receptor (beta chain) was sequenced within a study of response to subunit inactivated influenza vaccine. The study, taken as a whole, reports: Only a handful of new T cells, the authors suggested, are recruited with each seasonal influenza vaccination.

Deletions cut 0 bases from V and 2 bases from J, with 9 bases between. The CDR3 consists of 15 residues. Germline V lookup: CDR1 MNHEY, CDR2 SVGAGI. This clonotype appeared a few times. The antigen remains undetermined. Each CDR3 protein is one row after TCRdb ran MiXCR on the RT-PCR reads. The sample includes roughly 460,000 distinct CDR3 sequences, roughly 9.8% seen only once; the top ten take around 12%. Material: PBMCs from blood, obtained about 40 days after vaccination. The clonotype comes from a man aged 45-65 years who received an inactivated influenza vaccine. The chain has TRBV6-5 and TRBJ2-3; the D gene is possibly TRBD2 (5 bases). DNA for the CDR3: TGTGCCAGCAGTTACTCGAGGGATTTCACAGATACGCAGTATTTT. Translation gives CASSYSRDFTDTQYF.